Following are 21 T cell receptor beta chains from one sample sequenced in a study of CD8 T cells in ankylosing spondylitis. TCRdb re-derived calls from the 5' RACE reads in MiXCR, one entry per CDR3 protein. This sample carries 25,000 to 35,000 distinct CDR3 sequences, approximately 15% of them seen once, and the ten largest clones take 30% to 40%. Sequenced material: blood. The receptors derive from a male donor with ankylosing spondylitis or in good health (not recorded which).

The rearrangement links TRBV28 to TRBJ2-2; TRBD1 or TRBD2 may be the D gene (6 bases each). In germline, CDR1 is MDHEN, CDR2 SYDVKM. V lost 4 bases to trimming and J lost 6 bases, with 15 bases between them. The CDR3 runs to 15 residues. DNA of the CDR3: TGTGCCAGCAGTTATATACGGGGGCTCCCCGGGGAGCTGTTTTTT. It yields the protein CASSYIRGLPGELFF.

V and J are TRBV29-1 and TRBJ2-1; no clear D gene. The CDR3 extends over 12 amino acids. The germline gives CDR1 SQVTM, CDR2 ANQGSEA. Trimming removed 1 base from V and 7 bases from J, with 8 bases in between. Written as DNA, the CDR3 is TGCAGCGTTGAAGTAACCCTGAATGAGCAGTTCTTC. This encodes CSVEVTLNEQFF.

This clonotype was seen a few times. The chain recombines TRBV6-6 with TRBJ2-2; 8 bases are a match to TRBD1. Trimming took 6 bases from V and 3 from J; bases not matched to a gene: 6. Germline values: CDR1 MNHNY, CDR2 SVGAGI (reference sequence). The CDR3 is 15 residues long. CDR3 bases: TGTGCCAGCAGCCCCGGGACAGGATACACCGGGGAGCTGTTTTTT. This encodes CASSPGTGYTGELFF.

The V call is TRBV28, the J call TRBJ2-7; 9 nucleotides match TRBD1. Germline loops: CDR1 MDHEN, CDR2 SYDVKM. The CDR3 is 15 residues long. Trimming took 6 bases from V and 2 from J; bases not matched to a gene: 8. DNA for the CDR3: TGTGCCAGCAGAACCTGGGACAGGGCGCCCTACGAGCAGTACTTC. It yields the protein CASRTWDRAPYEQYF. Based on the CDR3 plus reference TRBV28 and TRBJ2-7, the full variable domain is DVKVTQSSRYLVKRTGEKVFLECVQDMDHENMFWYRQDPGLGLRLIYFSYDVKMKEKGDIPEGYSVSREKKERFSLILESASTNQTSMYLCASRTWDRAPYEQYFGPGTRLTVT.

The chain uses TRBV29-1 and TRBJ1-1; perhaps TRBD1 as D (5 bases). Trimming left V 4 bases short and J 11 bases short, with 8 bases between. Germline V gene data show CDR1 as SQVTM and CDR2 as ANQGSEA. This CDR3 region has 9 residues. In DNA form, the CDR3 reads TGCAGCGTTGCGGAGGGGGCTTTCTTT. It translates to CSVAEGAFF. The full variable domain, completed using reference TRBV29-1 and TRBJ1-1, is SAVISQKPSRDICQRGTSLTIQCQVDSQVTMMFWYRQQPGQSLTLIATANQGSEATYESGFVIDKFPISRPNLTFSTLTVSNMSPEDSSIYLCSVAEGAFFGQGTRLTVV.

This clonotype was recorded a few times. In DNA form, the CDR3 reads TGTGCCAGCAGCTCAGGGGATGTATCCTACGAGCAGTACTTC. This translates into CASSSGDVSYEQYF. This sequence joins TRBV5-6 and TRBJ2-7, with D tentatively TRBD1 (6 bases). CDR3 length equals 14 residues. V lost 3 bases and J 1 base, leaving 11 bases between the germline ends. The germline gives CDR1 SGHDT, CDR2 YYEEEE.

In this sample, this clonotype turned up a few times. V usage is TRBV5-8 and J usage is TRBJ2-7, with 9 bases fitting TRBD1. Germline V gene data show CDR1 as SGHTS and CDR2 as YDEGEE. The V segment lost 4 bases and the J segment 6 bases; nucleotides outside the gene matches: 5. The CDR3 sequence is 13 residues long. The CDR3 sequence: CASSRDRVSEQYV. In nucleotides, the CDR3 is TGTGCCAGCAGCCGGGACAGGGTGTCCGAGCAGTACGTC.

The V and J genes are TRBV28 and TRBJ2-3, with 10 nucleotides matching TRBD2. The CDR3 loop spans 14 amino acids. Germline V gene sequence: CDR1 MDHEN, CDR2 SYDVKM. V shed 6 bases, J shed 2 bases, and the junction held 2 bases outside the gene matches. The CDR3 coding sequence is TGTGCCAGCAGCACTAGCGGGAACACAGATACGCAGTATTTT. Its protein is CASSTSGNTDTQYF.

The chain links TRBV7-9 to TRBJ2-1; 9 nucleotides agree with TRBD2. The V gene end was trimmed by 4 bases and the J gene end by 2 bases; junction bases not matched to a gene: 9. The CDR3 covers 17 residues. Germline V gene data show CDR1 as SEHNR and CDR2 as FQNEAQ (reference sequence). The CDR3 nucleotides read TGTGCCAGCAGCTCCCCGAGGCGGGAGGGGGCCTACAATGAGCAGTTCTTC. Protein product: CASSSPRREGAYNEQFF.

There are a few counts of this clonotype. The chain links TRBV5-5 to TRBJ2-5; the match to TRBD2 covers 11 bases. The V segment lost 4 bases and the J segment 5 bases; nucleotides outside the gene matches: 4. Germline lookup yields CDR1 SGHKS and CDR2 YYEKEE (reference sequence). The CDR3 is 14 amino acids. In DNA form, the CDR3 reads TGTGCCAGCAGCCTTAGCGGGGGGGCCGAGACCCAGTACTTC. This translates into CASSLSGGAETQYF.

This clonotype is judged medium-sized. V gene TRBV20-1 combines with J gene TRBJ2-3; D may be TRBD2 (6 bases). The germline V gene has CDR1 DFQATT and CDR2 SNEGSKA (reference sequence). V was trimmed by 6 bases and J by 0 bases, leaving 19 bases between them. This CDR3 is built from 16 residues. The CDR3 loop is CSARVKRATSTDTQYF. As DNA, the CDR3 is TGCAGTGCCCGAGTCAAGCGGGCCACTAGCACAGATACGCAGTATTTT.

In its sample, this clonotype was seen a few times. The rearrangement links TRBV6-5 to TRBJ2-2, with 7 bases fitting TRBD2. V was pared by 6 bases and J by 8 bases, with 0 bases of the junction left unmatched. CDR3 size: 11 residues. CDR1 and CDR2 from the germline V gene are MNHEY and SVGAGI. CDR3 bases: TGTGCCAGCAGCGGGGGGGGGGAGCTGTTTTTT. Translated: CASSGGGELFF.

The chain uses TRBV4-1 and TRBJ2-5; weak D call: TRBD1 (6 bases). Per germline, CDR1 MGHRA and CDR2 YSYEKL. The CDR3 is 16 amino acids. V lost 1 base to trimming and J lost 1 base, with 13 bases between them. The CDR3 sequence: CASSQVGTKVQETQYF. CDR3 DNA sequence: TGCGCCAGCAGCCAAGTAGGGACAAAAGTCCAAGAGACCCAGTACTTC.

The chain couples TRBV29-1 to TRBJ2-7; possible D gene TRBD2, 6 bases. Trimming pared 7 bases from V and 3 bases from J, leaving 16 bases between. CDR1 is SQVTM and CDR2 is ANQGSEA in the germline V gene. The CDR3 runs 13 residues. CDR3 sequence (DNA): TGCAGCGCCGAGGACGGGAGAAGCTACGAGCAGTACTTC. It codes for CSAEDGRSYEQYF.

The gene calls are TRBV3-1 and TRBJ2-2; either TRBD1 or TRBD2 may supply D (5 bases each). Looked up from germline, CDR1 is LGHDT and CDR2 is YNNKEL (reference sequence). V lost 2 bases and J 6 bases, leaving 13 bases between the germline ends. The CDR3 consists of 15 residues. CDR3 nucleotides: TGTGCCAGCAGCCAAACGGCTAGCAGGGCCGGGGAGCTGTTTTTT. Encoded protein: CASSQTASRAGELFF. Using reference TRBV3-1 and TRBJ2-2 for the parts outside the CDR3, the full variable domain is DTAVSQTPKYLVTQMGNDKSIKCEQNLGHDTMYWYKQDSKKFLKIMFSYNNKELIINETVPNRFSPKSPDKAHLNLHINSLELGDSAVYFCASSQTASRAGELFFGEGSRLTVL.

The genes are TRBV29-1 and TRBJ2-7, with 12 bases identical to TRBD2. This CDR3 has 16 residues. CDR1 is SQVTM and CDR2 is ANQGSEA in the germline V gene. Losses at the gene ends were 3 bases for V and 7 bases for J; bases not matched to a gene: 13. The CDR3: CSVERAASGRALEQYF. In DNA, the CDR3 is TGCAGCGTTGAGAGGGCTGCTAGCGGGAGGGCCCTTGAGCAGTACTTC.

The chain uses TRBV5-1 and TRBJ1-1; 8 positions match TRBD1. This CDR3 spans 15 amino acids. Losses at the gene ends were 3 bases for V and 3 bases for J; bases not matched to a gene: 7. CDR1 SGHRS and CDR2 YFSETQ come from the germline V gene. CDR3 sequence (DNA): TGCGCCAGCAGCTCCGGACAGGGAGGGTACACTGAAGCTTTCTTT. Protein product: CASSSGQGGYTEAFF.

The chain joins TRBV12-3 or TRBV12-4 to TRBJ2-5, with D perhaps TRBD1 or TRBD2 (6 bases each). The CDR3 is made up of 12 amino acids. Trimming took 6 bases from V and 13 from J, leaving 18 bases between them. CDR3 in DNA: TGTGCCAGCAGCGAGGAAGGGGGGCCATGGTACTTC. Amino acid sequence: CASSEEGGPWYF.

This clonotype came up a few times. The chain is built from TRBV3-1 and TRBJ2-5, with D possibly being TRBD1 or TRBD2 (5 bases each). Germline CDR1 LGHDT, CDR2 YNNKEL (reference sequence). Between the trimmed V and J ends, which lost 1 base and 5 bases, there was a span of 11 bases. The CDR3 consists of 14 residues. The CDR3 DNA follows: TGTGCCAGCAGCCAAGGCTGGGGGAAGGAGACCCAGTACTTC. Its translation is CASSQGWGKETQYF.

J is TRBJ1-1 and V is TRBV27; D call uncertain. V lost 3 bases and J lost 4, with 9 bases in between. This CDR3 is 13 amino acids long. Germline V lookup: CDR1 MNHEY, CDR2 SMNVEV (reference sequence). The CDR3 is CASSLPGSTEAFF. The CDR3, as DNA: TGTGCCAGCAGTTTGCCCGGGAGCACTGAAGCTTTCTTT.

The J gene is TRBJ2-2, the V gene TRBV10-3, with D tentatively TRBD2 (5 bases). The CDR3 runs to 14 residues. Trimming stripped 2 bases from V and 5 bases from J, with 9 bases between. CDR1 is ENHRY, CDR2 SYGVKD, per germline. CDR3 nucleotides: TGTGCCATCAGTGAGAGGACTCAGACCGGGGAGCTGTTTTTT. Its protein is CAISERTQTGELFF.